Below, 32 T cell receptor beta chains from the same sample are listed, as sequenced in a study of blood T cell repertoires in COVID-19 (dated by TCRdb to between 2020 and 2021). To prepare the library, the immunoSEQ multiplex PCR assay was applied. Imported from immuneACCESS, the table was reduced by TCRdb to in-frame sequences with V and J called. These copies leave out some clones; in studies compared against another copy, an unresolved V gene accounts for under half, and the cause of the remainder is not known. This sample gives about 240,000 clones in total; roughly 76% of them show up just once. The ten biggest clones cover approximately 7.5% of the sample. The sequenced material came from peripheral blood. The receptor set was obtained from a woman of 80 years or more with COVID-19, enrolled during active disease.

This clone was observed a few times. The chain combines TRBV7-3 with TRBJ1-1; no firm D call. CDR3 size: 13 residues. Germline CDR1 SGHTA, CDR2 FQGTGA. Trimming took off 3 bases at V and 1 base at J, with 6 bases between the two ends. The CDR3 DNA sequence: TGTGCCAGCAGCTTCACAGAGAACACTGAAGCTTTCTTT. It is translated as CASSFTENTEAFF.

This clone was observed once. The V gene is TRBV7-9, the J gene TRBJ1-2; TRBD1 aligns across 7 bases. After removal of 0 bases from V and 4 bases from J, the junction contained 5 bases not matched to a gene. The length of the CDR3 is 15 residues. Looked up from germline, CDR1 is SEHNR and CDR2 is FQNEAQ (reference sequence). CDR3 bases: TGTGCCAGCAGCTTAGCGCGAGGGGACAGCTATGGCTACACCTTC. Translation gives CASSLARGDSYGYTF.

The CDR3 DNA follows: TGCGCCAGCAGCCAAGAAATGACAGGGGCAAATGAGCAGTTCTTC. Translation: CASSQEMTGANEQFF. This chain links TRBV4-1 with TRBJ2-1, with TRBD1 matching 8 bases. Germline values: CDR1 MGHRA, CDR2 YSYEKL. The trim removed 0 bases at V and 7 bases at J, leaving 5 bases unmatched. The CDR3 totals 15 residues.

In regard to this clone: Other DNA sequences of this sample code for an identical CDR3. The J gene is TRBJ1-1, the V gene TRBV5-1; D remains ambiguous. This CDR3 has 13 amino acids. The germline gives CDR1 SGHRS, CDR2 YFSETQ. Trimming pared 0 bases from V and 3 bases from J, leaving 6 bases between. The CDR3 nucleotides read TGCGCCAGCAGCTTGGCCGGGTACACTGAAGCTTTCTTT. It translates to CASSLAGYTEAFF.

V and J are TRBV29-1 and TRBJ1-1; TRBD1 matches at 7 bases. V lost 6 bases and J lost 5; bases outside the gene matches: 12. The CDR3 runs to 14 residues. The V gene's germline CDR1 is SQVTM and CDR2 ANQGSEA. CDR3 protein: CSVRYNRGGTEAFF. In nucleotides, the CDR3 is TGCAGCGTCCGATACAACAGGGGTGGTACTGAAGCTTTCTTT. Full variable domain (rest looked up from reference TRBV29-1 and TRBJ1-1): SAVISQKPSRDICQRGTSLTIQCQVDSQVTMMFWYRQQPGQSLTLIATANQGSEATYESGFVIDKFPISRPNLTFSTLTVSNMSPEDSSIYLCSVRYNRGGTEAFFGQGTRLTVV.

The chain combines TRBV2 with TRBJ1-4; 9 bases are a match to TRBD1. The germline V gene has CDR1 SNHLY and CDR2 FYNNEI. CDR3 length equals 16 residues. Trimming at V came to 9 bases and at J to 5 bases, leaving 13 bases not matched to a gene. For the CDR3, the DNA is TGTGCCAGTGGGACAGGGAGGAGTAGGGCAAATGAAAAACTGTTTTTT. Its protein product is CASGTGRSRANEKLFF.

J is TRBJ2-7 and V is TRBV11-2; 9 bases fit TRBD2. This CDR3 region has 16 residues. The junction had 10 bases not matched to a gene; V was cut back by 4 bases and J by 3 bases. From germline, CDR1 is SGHAT and CDR2 FQNNGV. CDR3 sequence (DNA): TGTGCCAGCAGCTCTAGCCTAGCGGGGACCCACTACGAGCAGTACTTC. Translation gives CASSSSLAGTHYEQYF.

The chain carries TRBV7-9 and TRBJ1-1; no clear D gene. The length of the CDR3 is 13 residues. V lost 5 bases to trimming and J lost 3 bases, with 10 bases between them. Germline V CDR1 and CDR2: SEHNR, FQNEAQ (reference sequence). DNA of the CDR3: TGTGCCAGCAGCACACGACTGGACACTGAAGCTTTCTTT. It specifies CASSTRLDTEAFF. Full variable domain (remainder filled in from reference TRBV7-9 and TRBJ1-1): DTGVSQNPRHKITKRGQNVTFRCDPISEHNRLYWYRQTLGQGPEFLTYFQNEAQLEKSRLLSDRFSAERPKGSFSTLEIQRTEQGDSAMYLCASSTRLDTEAFFGQGTRLTVV.

The chain is built from TRBV6-5 and TRBJ2-7; perhaps TRBD1 as D (6 bases). The CDR3 extends over 14 amino acids. Germline V gene lookup returns CDR1 MNHEY and CDR2 SVGAGI. V was trimmed by 5 bases and J by 7 bases, leaving 18 bases between them. The CDR3 DNA reads TGTGCCAGCAGTAACCCCTTACAGGGACAAGAGCAGTACTTC. It encodes CASSNPLQGQEQYF.

The chain employs TRBV7-3 and TRBJ2-7; D gene unclear. The CDR3 spans 17 residues. V was cut by 0 bases and J by 6 bases, with 21 bases left in between. Looked up from germline, CDR1 is SGHTA and CDR2 is FQGTGA. The CDR3 sequence: CASSLTPRDLGNGEQYF. The CDR3 DNA reads TGTGCCAGCAGCTTAACCCCACGAGATCTGGGCAACGGCGAGCAGTACTTC. The variable domain in full, with the rest retrieved from reference TRBV7-3 and TRBJ2-7, is GAGVSQTPSNKVTEKGKYVELRCDPISGHTALYWYRQSLGQGPEFLIYFQGTGAADDSGLPNDRFFAVRPEGSVSTLKIQRTERGDSAVYLCASSLTPRDLGNGEQYFGPGTRLTVT.

CDR3 protein: CASSLDGSSTDTQYF. The CDR3 DNA follows: TGTGCCAGCAGCTTAGATGGCTCTAGCACAGATACGCAGTATTTT. The genes are TRBV7-2 and TRBJ2-3; D unclear. The CDR3 is 15 amino acids. Trimming shortened V by 1 base and J by 0 bases, and 8 bases separated the two germline ends. Germline CDR1 and CDR2: SGHTA and FQGNSA. Full variable domain (remainder filled in from reference TRBV7-2 and TRBJ2-3): GAGVSQSPSNKVTEKGKDVELRCDPISGHTALYWYRQSLGQGLEFLIYFQGNSAPDKSGLPSDRFSAERTGGSVSTLTIQRTQQEDSAVYLCASSLDGSSTDTQYFGPGTRLTVL.

The chain combines TRBV28 with TRBJ1-5; tentatively, D is TRBD1 (5 bases). The CDR3 is 16 amino acids. Trimming shortened V by 3 bases and J by 2 bases, and 14 bases separated the two germline ends. Germline V lookup: CDR1 MDHEN, CDR2 SYDVKM. CDR3 amino acids: CASSFFPGRGNQPQHF. DNA of the CDR3: TGTGCCAGCAGTTTTTTCCCAGGGAGGGGCAATCAGCCCCAGCATTTT.

The V call is TRBV6-1, the J call TRBJ2-3; a possible D gene is TRBD1 (5 bases). V was shortened by 3 bases and J by 3 bases, with 13 bases between the two germline ends. CDR3 length equals 15 residues. Germline CDR1 reads MNHNS; CDR2 reads SASEGT. CDR3 sequence reads: CASSESIRGTDTQYF. The CDR3 DNA follows: TGTGCCAGCAGTGAGAGTATTAGGGGTACAGATACGCAGTATTTT.

V gene TRBV7-3 combines with J gene TRBJ2-7; D may be TRBD2 (5 bases). The ends were cut back, 4 bases at V and 5 bases at J, with 12 bases in the middle. The CDR3 is 13 residues long. Germline V gene lookup returns CDR1 SGHTA and CDR2 FQGTGA. The CDR3 region is CASSSSGKDEQYF. The CDR3 nucleotides read TGTGCCAGCAGCTCCTCGGGGAAAGACGAGCAGTACTTC.

This clone was picked up one time. The chain links TRBV11-2 to TRBJ2-7; TRBD1 matches at 7 bases. Germline CDR1 reads SGHAT; CDR2 reads FQNNGV. J gave up 5 bases and V 5 bases, and 9 bases lay outside the gene matches. There are 14 residues in the CDR3. CDR3 loop: CASSPAGGRNEQYF. The CDR3, as DNA: TGTGCCAGCAGCCCCGCAGGGGGAAGAAACGAGCAGTACTTC.

The J gene is TRBJ1-2, the V gene TRBV6-5; 7 nucleotides align to TRBD1. This CDR3 is 14 amino acids long. The germline gives CDR1 MNHEY, CDR2 SVGAGI. J gave up 4 bases and V 7 bases, and 9 bases lay outside the gene matches. The CDR3 nucleotides read TGTGCCAGCAACCAAGACAGGGACCTCTATGGCTACACCTTC. It codes for CASNQDRDLYGYTF.

The rearrangement links TRBV7-2 to TRBJ2-7; a possible D gene is TRBD1 (8 bases). Trimming stripped 1 base from V and 6 bases from J, with 13 bases between. This CDR3 is 14 amino acids long. Germline lookup yields CDR1 SGHTA and CDR2 FQGNSA. The CDR3 DNA reads as TGTGCCAGCAGCTTAGGACAGGGGAGGGCCGAGCAGTACTTC. The encoded protein is CASSLGQGRAEQYF.

CDR3 sequence (DNA): TGTGCCAGCAGCTTAGCAGCGGGGGGGTCCTACGAGCAGTACTTC. Its protein is CASSLAAGGSYEQYF. J is TRBJ2-7 and V is TRBV7-6, with 10 bases aligning to TRBD2. With V trimmed by 0 bases and J by 1 base, 0 bases remained unmatched. In germline, CDR1 is SGHVS, CDR2 FNYEAQ. The length of the CDR3 is 15 residues.

The chain carries TRBV19 and TRBJ2-2, with 9 bases lining up with TRBD1. J gave up 4 bases and V 5 bases, and 8 bases lay outside the gene matches. The germline V gene has CDR1 LNHDA and CDR2 SQIVND (reference sequence). The CDR3 length is 16 residues. The CDR3 sequence is CASSPTGGGGTGELFF. The CDR3 nucleotides read TGTGCCAGTAGTCCGACAGGGGGAGGCGGCACCGGGGAGCTGTTTTTT.

This clone was seen a few times. V usage is TRBV9 and J usage is TRBJ2-3, with 11 bases lining up with TRBD2. This CDR3 has 17 amino acids. V shed 0 bases, J shed 6 bases, and the junction held 9 bases outside the gene matches. Germline V gives CDR1 SGDLS, CDR2 YYNGEE. The CDR3 sequence: CASSVGLAGGPQDTQYF. Written as DNA, the CDR3 is TGTGCCAGCAGCGTAGGGCTAGCGGGGGGCCCACAGGATACGCAGTATTTT.

V is TRBV11-3 and J is TRBJ2-3, with 9 bases lining up with TRBD1. The germline CDR1 and CDR2 sequences are SGHNT and YENEEA. J was trimmed by 2 bases and V by 5 bases; bases with no gene match: 8. This CDR3 has 16 amino acids. The CDR3 here is CASSTDRGKYTDTQYF. CDR3 bases: TGTGCCAGCAGCACCGACAGGGGGAAATACACAGATACGCAGTATTTT.

V and J are TRBV25-1 and TRBJ2-7, with D possibly TRBD1 on 6 matching bases. The V end was cut by 2 bases, the J end by 2 bases, with 19 bases between. The CDR3 consists of 17 residues. Germline-derived CDR1 and CDR2 are MGHDK and SYGVNS. Here the CDR3 reads CASSELQGMGQTYEQYF. CDR3 DNA sequence: TGTGCCAGCAGTGAACTGCAGGGGATGGGCCAAACCTACGAGCAGTACTTC.

The chain joins TRBV5-1 to TRBJ2-1; 7 nucleotides match TRBD2. CDR1 and CDR2 from the germline V gene are SGHRS and YFSETQ. The CDR3 has 15 residues. With V trimmed by 3 bases and J by 0 bases, 3 bases remained unmatched. The CDR3 DNA is TGCGCCAGCAGCTCGGGACTATCCTCCTACAATGAGCAGTTCTTC. Its protein is CASSSGLSSYNEQFF.

V is TRBV3-1 (or the pseudogene TRBV3-2) and J is TRBJ1-3; weak D call: TRBD1 (5 bases). CDR1 is LGHDT, CDR2 YNNKEL, per germline (reference sequence). Trimming stripped 4 bases from V and 0 bases from J, with 16 bases between. This CDR3 contains 17 residues. CDR3 DNA: TGTGCCAGCAGCCTTTTTACCCCAGGGTCCTCTGGAAACACCATATATTTT. Its translation is CASSLFTPGSSGNTIYF.

The CDR3: CASSASRGANNEQFF. CDR3 in DNA: TGTGCCAGCAGCGCCTCGCGGGGGGCCAACAATGAGCAGTTCTTC. The chain uses TRBV9 and TRBJ2-1; 8 nucleotides match TRBD2. Germline V gives CDR1 SGDLS, CDR2 YYNGEE. This CDR3 is 15 amino acids long. J was trimmed by 5 bases and V by 3 bases; bases with no gene match: 7.

This clone has a handful of counts. The chain links TRBV5-1 to TRBJ2-7; D may be TRBD2 (6 bases). CDR1 is SGHRS, CDR2 YFSETQ, per germline. This CDR3 is built from 14 residues. The V gene lost 4 bases and the J gene lost 7 bases, with 18 bases spanning the gap. CDR3 amino acids: CASSLVGYGSEQYF. CDR3 DNA: TGCGCCAGCAGCCTGGTCGGCTACGGGAGTGAGCAGTACTTC. Looking up the rest from reference TRBV5-1 and TRBJ2-7 gives the full variable domain: KAGVTQTPRYLIKTRGQQVTLSCSPISGHRSVSWYQQTPGQGLQFLFEYFSETQRNKGNFPGRFSGRQFSNSRSEMNVSTLELGDSALYLCASSLVGYGSEQYFGPGTRLTVT.

Concerning this clone: The sample holds other DNA sequences that translate to the same CDR3. V and J are TRBV5-4 and TRBJ1-1; D possibly corresponds to TRBD1 (6 bases). The germline V gene has CDR1 SGHNT and CDR2 YYREEE (reference sequence). The length of the CDR3 is 14 residues. Trimming took off 4 bases at V and 2 bases at J, with 12 bases between the two ends. The DNA of the CDR3 is TGTGCCAGCAGCCCCGGACAGAGAAACACTGAAGCTTTCTTT. This codes for CASSPGQRNTEAFF. Drawing the rest from reference TRBV5-4 and TRBJ1-1, the complete variable domain is ETGVTQSPTHLIKTRGQQVTLRCSSQSGHNTVSWYQQALGQGPQFIFQYYREEENGRGNFPPRFSGLQFPNYSSELNVNALELDDSALYLCASSPGQRNTEAFFGQGTRLTVV.

The V gene is TRBV2, the J gene TRBJ1-2; perhaps TRBD1 as D (5 bases). Germline V lookup: CDR1 SNHLY, CDR2 FYNNEI. The CDR3 has 16 amino acids. The V gene lost 5 bases and the J gene lost 6 bases, with 22 bases spanning the gap. CDR3 sequence (DNA): TGTGCCAGCAGTCCACTGGGCGTTCAGGGATACGATGGCTACACCTTC. Amino acid sequence: CASSPLGVQGYDGYTF.

This clone has just a few counts. This rearrangement joins TRBV5-6 to TRBJ2-7; TRBD1 aligns across 8 bases. The V gene end was trimmed by 1 base and the J gene end by 6 bases; junction bases not matched to a gene: 6. This CDR3 region has 14 residues. In germline, CDR1 is SGHDT, CDR2 YYEEEE. The CDR3 sequence is CASSLRGTGSEQYF. The CDR3 DNA sequence: TGTGCCAGCAGCTTGAGGGGGACAGGCAGCGAGCAGTACTTC.

This chain joins TRBV7-9 and TRBJ2-2; 8 positions agree with TRBD1. CDR3 length: 15 amino acids. Germline-derived CDR1 and CDR2 are SEHNR and FQNEAQ (reference sequence). J was trimmed by 6 bases and V by 4 bases; bases with no gene match: 7. CDR3 bases: TGTGCCAGCAGCTCTTGGACAGGGTCGGCCGGGGAGCTGTTTTTT. Amino acid sequence: CASSSWTGSAGELFF.

The CDR3 reads CASSIMTGAYNEQFF. The CDR3, as DNA: TGTGCCAGTAGTATTATGACAGGAGCTTACAATGAGCAGTTCTTC. The V call is TRBV19, the J call TRBJ2-1, with D possibly matching TRBD1 (6 bases). CDR3 length equals 15 residues. Germline CDR1 is LNHDA and CDR2 is SQIVND (reference sequence). The V and J ends lost 3 bases and 4 bases respectively, with 13 bases between them.

This clone was detected once. V usage is TRBV3-1 (or the pseudogene TRBV3-2) and J usage is TRBJ2-7, with D tentatively TRBD1 (6 bases). The V end was cut by 3 bases, the J end by 6 bases, with 12 bases between. The CDR3 extends over 13 amino acids. Germline V lookup: CDR1 LGHDT, CDR2 YNNKEL (reference sequence). The CDR3 here is CASSQNTGTEQYF. Written as DNA, the CDR3 is TGTGCCAGCAGCCAGAATACAGGGACCGAGCAGTACTTC.